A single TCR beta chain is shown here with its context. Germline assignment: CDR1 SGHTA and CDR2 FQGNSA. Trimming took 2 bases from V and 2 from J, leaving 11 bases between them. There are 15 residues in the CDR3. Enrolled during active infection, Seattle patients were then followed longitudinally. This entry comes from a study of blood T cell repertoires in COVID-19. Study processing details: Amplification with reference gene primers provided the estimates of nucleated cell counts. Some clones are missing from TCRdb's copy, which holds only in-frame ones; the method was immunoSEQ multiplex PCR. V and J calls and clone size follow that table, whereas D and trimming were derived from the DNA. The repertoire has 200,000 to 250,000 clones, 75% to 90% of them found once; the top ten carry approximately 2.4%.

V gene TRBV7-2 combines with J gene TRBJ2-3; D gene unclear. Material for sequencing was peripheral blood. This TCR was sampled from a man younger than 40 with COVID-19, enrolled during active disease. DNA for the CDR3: TGTGCCAGCAGCTTACCCTGGAGCTCCACAGATACGCAGTATTTT. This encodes CASSLPWSSTDTQYF. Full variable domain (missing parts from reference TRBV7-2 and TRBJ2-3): GAGVSQSPSNKVTEKGKDVELRCDPISGHTALYWYRQSLGQGLEFLIYFQGNSAPDKSGLPSDRFSAERTGGSVSTLTIQRTQQEDSAVYLCASSLPWSSTDTQYFGPGTRLTVL.